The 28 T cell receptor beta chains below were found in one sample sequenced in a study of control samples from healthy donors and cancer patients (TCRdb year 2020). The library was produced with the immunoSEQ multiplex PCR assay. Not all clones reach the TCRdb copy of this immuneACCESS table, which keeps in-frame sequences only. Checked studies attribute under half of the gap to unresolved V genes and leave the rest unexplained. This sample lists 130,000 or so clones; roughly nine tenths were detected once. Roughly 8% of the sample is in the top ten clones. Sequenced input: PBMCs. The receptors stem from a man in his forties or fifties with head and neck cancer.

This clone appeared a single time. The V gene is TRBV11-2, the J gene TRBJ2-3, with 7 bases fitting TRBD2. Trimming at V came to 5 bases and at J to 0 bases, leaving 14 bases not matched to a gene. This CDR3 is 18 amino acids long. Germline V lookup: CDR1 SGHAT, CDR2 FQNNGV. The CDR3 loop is CASSPGWGGFTSTDTQYF. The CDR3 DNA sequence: TGTGCCAGCAGCCCGGGATGGGGGGGGTTCACTAGCACAGATACGCAGTATTTT.

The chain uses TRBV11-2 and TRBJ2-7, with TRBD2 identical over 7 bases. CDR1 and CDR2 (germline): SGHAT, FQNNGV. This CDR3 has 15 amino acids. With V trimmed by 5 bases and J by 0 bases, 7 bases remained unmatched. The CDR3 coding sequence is TGTGCCAGCAGCCCACGCGGGGGAAGCTCCTACGAGCAGTACTTC. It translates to CASSPRGGSSYEQYF.

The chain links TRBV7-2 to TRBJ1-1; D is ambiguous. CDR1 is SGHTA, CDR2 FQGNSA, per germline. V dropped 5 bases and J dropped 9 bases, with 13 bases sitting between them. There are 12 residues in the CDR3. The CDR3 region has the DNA TGTGCCAGCAGCCCTGGCACAGCTAAAGCTTTCTTT. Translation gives CASSPGTAKAFF.

The CDR3 DNA is TGTGCCAGCAACGTAGCCGGGGGGAAAAATTCACCCCTCCACTTT. Protein sequence: CASNVAGGKNSPLHF. The chain is built from TRBV3-1 (or the pseudogene TRBV3-2) and TRBJ1-6; TRBD1 might be the D (5 bases). There are 15 residues in the CDR3. V was cut by 7 bases and J by 7 bases, with 17 bases left in between. The germline V gene encodes CDR1 LGHDT and CDR2 YNNKEL (reference sequence).

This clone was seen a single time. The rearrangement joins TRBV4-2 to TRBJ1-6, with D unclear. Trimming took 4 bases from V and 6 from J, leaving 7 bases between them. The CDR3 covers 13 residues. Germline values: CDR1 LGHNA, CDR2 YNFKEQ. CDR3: CASSPELNSPLHF. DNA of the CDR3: TGTGCCAGCAGCCCGGAACTTAATTCACCCCTCCACTTT.

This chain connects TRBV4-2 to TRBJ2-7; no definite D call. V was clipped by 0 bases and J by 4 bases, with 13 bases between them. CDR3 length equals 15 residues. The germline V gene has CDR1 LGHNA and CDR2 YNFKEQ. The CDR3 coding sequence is TGTGCCAGCAGCCAAGATGGGAATGGGGTATACGAGCAGTACTTC. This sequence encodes CASSQDGNGVYEQYF.

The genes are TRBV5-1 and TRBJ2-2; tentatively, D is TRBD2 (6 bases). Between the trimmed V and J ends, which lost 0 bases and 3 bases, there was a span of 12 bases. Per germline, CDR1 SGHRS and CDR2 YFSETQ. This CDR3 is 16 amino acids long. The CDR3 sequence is CASSLGNSGYTGELFF. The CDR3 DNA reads TGCGCCAGCAGCTTGGGGAATAGCGGTTACACCGGGGAGCTGTTTTTT.

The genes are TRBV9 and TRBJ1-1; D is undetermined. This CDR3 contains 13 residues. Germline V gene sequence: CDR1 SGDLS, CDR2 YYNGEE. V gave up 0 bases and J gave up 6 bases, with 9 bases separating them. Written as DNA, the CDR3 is TGTGCCAGCAGCGTAGACAGCTTTGCTGAAGCTTTCTTT. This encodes CASSVDSFAEAFF.

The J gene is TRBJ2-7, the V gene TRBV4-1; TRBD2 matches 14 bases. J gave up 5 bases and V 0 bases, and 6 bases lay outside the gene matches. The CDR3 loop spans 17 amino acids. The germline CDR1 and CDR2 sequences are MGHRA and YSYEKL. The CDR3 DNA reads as TGCGCCAGCAGCCAAGAAGGGGGACTAGCGGGAGTGGACGAGCAGTACTTC. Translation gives CASSQEGGLAGVDEQYF.

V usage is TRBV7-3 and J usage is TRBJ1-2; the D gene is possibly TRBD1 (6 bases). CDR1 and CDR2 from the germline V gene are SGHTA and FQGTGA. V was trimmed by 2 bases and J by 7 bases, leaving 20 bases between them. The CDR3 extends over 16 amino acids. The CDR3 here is CASSLFGGRGAGGYTF. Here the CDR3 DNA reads TGTGCCAGCAGCTTATTTGGGGGCCGCGGGGCTGGTGGCTACACCTTC. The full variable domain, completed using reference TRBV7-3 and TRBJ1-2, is GAGVSQTPSNKVTEKGKYVELRCDPISGHTALYWYRQSLGQGPEFLIYFQGTGAADDSGLPNDRFFAVRPEGSVSTLKIQRTERGDSAVYLCASSLFGGRGAGGYTFGSGTRLTVV.

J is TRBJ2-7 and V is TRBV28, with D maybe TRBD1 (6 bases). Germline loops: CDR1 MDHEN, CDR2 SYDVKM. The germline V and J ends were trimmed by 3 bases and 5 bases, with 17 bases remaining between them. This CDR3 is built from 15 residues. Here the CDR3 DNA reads TGTGCCAGCAGTTTTGGTATGGGGGCTCAAAACGAGCAGTACTTC. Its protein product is CASSFGMGAQNEQYF.

DNA for the CDR3: TGCGCCAGCAGCCAAGCCCCAATAGGGGCCTCCTACGAGCAGTACTTC. It specifies CASSQAPIGASYEQYF. The chain employs TRBV4-1 and TRBJ2-7; a possible D gene is TRBD1 (5 bases). The CDR3 is 16 residues long. The germline V gene has CDR1 MGHRA and CDR2 YSYEKL. V was shortened by 1 base and J by 0 bases, with 13 bases between the two germline ends.

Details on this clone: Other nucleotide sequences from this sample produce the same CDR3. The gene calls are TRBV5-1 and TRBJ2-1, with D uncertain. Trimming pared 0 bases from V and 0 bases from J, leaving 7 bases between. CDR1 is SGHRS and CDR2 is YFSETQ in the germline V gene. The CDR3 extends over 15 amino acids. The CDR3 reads CASSLGQSSYNEQFF. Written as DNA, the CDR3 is TGCGCCAGCAGCTTGGGTCAAAGCTCCTACAATGAGCAGTTCTTC.

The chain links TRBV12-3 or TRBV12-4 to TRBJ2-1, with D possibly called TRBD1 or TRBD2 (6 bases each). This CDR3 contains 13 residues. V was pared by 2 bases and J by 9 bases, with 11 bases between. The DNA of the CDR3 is TGTGCCAGCAGTTTAAAGGGGGGAAGTGAGCAGTTCTTC. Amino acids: CASSLKGGSEQFF.

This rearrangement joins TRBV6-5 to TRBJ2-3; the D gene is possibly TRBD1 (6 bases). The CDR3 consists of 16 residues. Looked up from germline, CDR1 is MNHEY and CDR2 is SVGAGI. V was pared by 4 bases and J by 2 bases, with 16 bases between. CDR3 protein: CASSSRGIHTTDTQYF. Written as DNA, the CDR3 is TGTGCCAGCAGTTCGAGGGGGATCCACACCACAGATACGCAGTATTTT.

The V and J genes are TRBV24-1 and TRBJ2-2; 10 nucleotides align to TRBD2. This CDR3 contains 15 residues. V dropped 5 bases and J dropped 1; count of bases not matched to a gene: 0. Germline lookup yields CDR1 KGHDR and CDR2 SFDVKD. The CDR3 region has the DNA TGTGCCACCAGTGGACTAGCGGGGAACACCGGGGAGCTGTTTTTT. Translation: CATSGLAGNTGELFF.

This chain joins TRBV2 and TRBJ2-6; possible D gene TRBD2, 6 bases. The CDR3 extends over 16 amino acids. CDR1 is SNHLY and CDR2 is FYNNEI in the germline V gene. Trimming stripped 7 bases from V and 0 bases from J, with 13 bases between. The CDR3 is CASKGGWDSGANVLTF. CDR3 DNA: TGTGCCAGCAAGGGAGGATGGGACTCTGGGGCCAACGTCCTGACTTTC.

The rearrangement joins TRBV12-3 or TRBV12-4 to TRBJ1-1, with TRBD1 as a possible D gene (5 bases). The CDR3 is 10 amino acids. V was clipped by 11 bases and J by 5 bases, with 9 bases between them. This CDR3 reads CASRGTEAFF. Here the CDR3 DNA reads TGTGCCTCTAGGGGTACTGAAGCTTTCTTT.

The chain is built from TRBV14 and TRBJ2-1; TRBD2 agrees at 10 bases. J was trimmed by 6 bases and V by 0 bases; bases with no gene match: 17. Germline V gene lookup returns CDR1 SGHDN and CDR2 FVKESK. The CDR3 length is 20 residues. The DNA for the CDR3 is TGTGCCAGCAGCCAAGAGGCTAGCGGGAGCGCCCCGGTTTGGGTCAATGAGCAGTTCTTC. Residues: CASSQEASGSAPVWVNEQFF.

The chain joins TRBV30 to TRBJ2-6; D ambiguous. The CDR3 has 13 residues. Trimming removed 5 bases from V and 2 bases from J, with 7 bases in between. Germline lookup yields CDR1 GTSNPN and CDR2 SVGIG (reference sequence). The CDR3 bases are TGTGCCTGGTCGCGCCCTGGGGCCAACGTCCTGACTTTC. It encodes CAWSRPGANVLTF.

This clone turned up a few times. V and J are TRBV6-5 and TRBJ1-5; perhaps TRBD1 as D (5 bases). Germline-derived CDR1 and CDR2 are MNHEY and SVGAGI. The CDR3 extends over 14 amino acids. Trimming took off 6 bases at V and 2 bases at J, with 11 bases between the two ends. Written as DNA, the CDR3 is TGTGCCAGCAGCTGGGGGGATGGCAATCAGCCCCAGCATTTT. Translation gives CASSWGDGNQPQHF.

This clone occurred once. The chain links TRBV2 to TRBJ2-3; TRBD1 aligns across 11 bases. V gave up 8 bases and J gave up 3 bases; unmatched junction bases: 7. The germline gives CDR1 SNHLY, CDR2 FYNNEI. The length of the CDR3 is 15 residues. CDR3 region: CASGGQGEFTDTQYF. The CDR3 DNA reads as TGTGCCAGCGGGGGACAGGGGGAATTTACAGATACGCAGTATTTT.

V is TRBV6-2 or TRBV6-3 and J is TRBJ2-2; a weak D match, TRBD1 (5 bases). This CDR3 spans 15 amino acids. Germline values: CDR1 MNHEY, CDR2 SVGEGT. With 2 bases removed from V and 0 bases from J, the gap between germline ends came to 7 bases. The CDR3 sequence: CASSYGHSNTGELFF. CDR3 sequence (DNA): TGTGCCAGCAGTTACGGACACTCGAACACCGGGGAGCTGTTTTTT.

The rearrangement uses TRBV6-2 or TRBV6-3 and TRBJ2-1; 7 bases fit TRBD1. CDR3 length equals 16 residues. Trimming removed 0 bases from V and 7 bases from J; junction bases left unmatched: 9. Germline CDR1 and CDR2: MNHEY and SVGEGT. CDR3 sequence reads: CASSYSVTGHGNEQFF. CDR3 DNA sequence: TGTGCCAGCAGTTACTCGGTGACAGGGCATGGTAATGAGCAGTTCTTC.

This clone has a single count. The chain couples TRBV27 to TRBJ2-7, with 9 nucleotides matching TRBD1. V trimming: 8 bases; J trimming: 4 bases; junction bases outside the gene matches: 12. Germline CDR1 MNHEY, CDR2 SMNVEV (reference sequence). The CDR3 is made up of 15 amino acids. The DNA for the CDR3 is TGTGCCAGCTCACCCGCCGGGACAGGGAAGTACGAGCAGTACTTC. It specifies CASSPAGTGKYEQYF.

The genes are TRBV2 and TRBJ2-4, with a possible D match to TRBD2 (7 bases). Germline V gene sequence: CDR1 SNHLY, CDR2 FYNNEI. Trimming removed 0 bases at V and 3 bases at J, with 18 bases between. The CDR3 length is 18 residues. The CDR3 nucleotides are TGTGCCAGCAGTGAAGCGCTTGGTCGGGGGGCACTCAAAAACATTCAGTACTTC. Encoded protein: CASSEALGRGALKNIQYF. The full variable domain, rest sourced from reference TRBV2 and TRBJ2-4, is EPEVTQTPSHQVTQMGQEVILRCVPISNHLYFYWYRQILGQKVEFLVSFYNNEISEKSEIFDDQFSVERPDGSNFTLKIRSTKLEDSAMYFCASSEALGRGALKNIQYFGAGTRLSVL.

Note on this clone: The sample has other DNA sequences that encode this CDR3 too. The CDR3: CASSEAGAAGANVLTF. DNA for the CDR3: TGTGCCAGCAGTGAGGCGGGGGCTGCTGGGGCCAACGTCCTGACTTTC. This chain joins TRBV2 and TRBJ2-6; D may be TRBD2 (7 bases). Germline loops: CDR1 SNHLY, CDR2 FYNNEI. CDR3 size: 16 residues. The V gene lost 3 bases and the J gene lost 2 bases, with 11 bases spanning the gap.

CDR3 in DNA: TGTGCCAGCAGCTTAGCAGGGGCAGGGTCTACAGATACGCAGTATTTT. It codes for CASSLAGAGSTDTQYF. V is TRBV11-2 and J is TRBJ2-3, with a possible D match to TRBD1 (6 bases). Germline assignment: CDR1 SGHAT and CDR2 FQNNGV. The CDR3 sequence is 16 residues long. V gave up 1 base and J gave up 3 bases, with 14 bases separating them.